This T cell receptor beta chain was identified during a study of blood T cell repertoires in COVID-19 (dated by TCRdb to about 2020). Background on the whole study: Samples covering the acute and convalescent phases of COVID-19 were provided by collaborators in the United States, Italy and Spain. The material from the prospective study consisted of cDNA or gDNA derived from T cells, B-cell-depleted T cells, or PBMCs. Deeply sampled blood TCRbeta repertoires from subjects exposed to, actively infected with, or recovered from COVID-19 were included in the dataset. The repertoires were released in a freely available public database meant as a resource for research on the immune response to SARS-CoV-2. The samples were drawn from the first 160 participants of the ongoing ImmuneRACE study and from over a thousand subjects provided by 6 global collaborators. Sample metadata almost always included a de-identified subject ID, COVID-19 status, age in years and sex. Where HLA class I and class II types were available, the types were taken from metadata supplied by the sample provider, not from assay-based typing.

Trimmed from V: 6 bases; trimmed from J: 6 bases; junction bases lacking a gene match: 4. The CDR1 and CDR2 encoded by the germline V gene are MNHEY and SVGAGI. There are 12 amino acids in the CDR3, from cysteine to phenylalanine inclusive. The retained sequence is limited to the CDR3, 36 bases, with the frame set at the first base. TCRbeta CDR3 regions were amplified from genomic DNA by means of the immunoSEQ Assay, a bias-controlled multiplex PCR. In the original analysis: The number of nucleated cells in each sample was estimated from the amplification of reference gene primers within the assay. To quantify the absolute abundance of each unique TCRbeta CDR3 rearrangement, sequence reads were collapsed and filtered. Productive Simpson clonality was computed per sample as the square root of Simpson's diversity index over productive rearrangements. What TCRdb holds here is the immuneACCESS table cut down to in-frame rearrangements. Part of the clones is not present; checked against another copy, under half of the missing clones reflect an unresolved V gene, and the others are unexplained. From that table come the V and J calls and clone size; the DNA was used to work out D and trimming. For this sample the table gives about 120,000 clones, of which around three quarters were detected only once. Of the sample, under 5% falls within the top ten clones.

Each collaborating institution followed its own protocols to collect whole blood in K2EDTA tubes. For TCRbeta analysis, collaborators shipped samples in one of three forms: frozen whole blood, isolated PBMCs, or DNA extracted from either of those sample types. With regard to this clone: Its antigen remains undetermined. The record has no base qualities; no much larger clone is one base away.

Summary of the overall study and its limitations: The amount of clinical and demographic metadata varied by source and participant and was provided uncurated.

In this chain, TRBV6-5 is recombined with TRBJ2-7; 8 junctional bases match TRBD1. The sequence derives from an elderly woman with acute or convalescent COVID-19. The specimen was peripheral blood. The CDR3 reads CASSNDRGEQYF. The DNA is as follows: TGTGCCAGCAGCAACGACAGGGGCGAGCAGTACTTC.